This is a list of T cell receptor beta chains from one sample in a study of CD8 T cells in ankylosing spondylitis. TCRdb reprocessed the 5' RACE reads with MiXCR, giving one entry per CDR3 protein. The table records roughly 130,000 distinct CDR3 sequences, over 6% of them present only once. Source material: blood, either unsorted or a sorted T cell fraction (not recorded which). The receptors derive from a male donor with ankylosing spondylitis or in good health (not recorded which). The CDR3 runs from the conserved cysteine through the conserved F or W. Each record gives: V gene, clone size, J gene, D gene, CDR3 DNA, CDR3 protein. A D gene is named only where the DNA matches it firmly. Not all rows give a size; the values are once, few, many and, for expanded clones, a class.

V: TRBV30; size: .; J: TRBJ2-7; D: TRBD2; DNA: TGTGCCTGGAGTACCCGACTAGCGGGCCCCTACGAGCAGTACTTC; CDR3: CAWSTRLAGPYEQYF
V: TRBV7-3; size: many; J: TRBJ1-1; D: .; DNA: TGTGCCAGCAGCGCCCCCGGGGACACTGAAGCTTTCTTT; CDR3: CASSAPGDTEAFF
V: TRBV5-1; size: many; J: TRBJ2-3; D: .; DNA: TGCGCCAGCAGCTTCGACCAGTCGGATACGCAGTATTTT; CDR3: CASSFDQSDTQYF
V: TRBV20-1; size: many; J: TRBJ2-7; D: TRBD2; DNA: TGCAGTGCCGGCGGGAGCACCTACGAGCAGTACTTC; CDR3: CSAGGSTYEQYF
V: TRBV7-9; size: many; J: TRBJ1-4; D: TRBD1; DNA: TGTGCCAGCAGCTTAGAAGGGACAGCTAATGAAAAACTGTTTTTT; CDR3: CASSLEGTANEKLFF
V: TRBV5-6; size: few; J: TRBJ1-2; D: TRBD1; DNA: TGTGCCAGCAGCCAAGGACAGGTCGGCTATGGCTACACCTTC; CDR3: CASSQGQVGYGYTF
V: TRBV6-2/TRBV6-3; size: many; J: TRBJ2-3; D: TRBD2; DNA: TGTGCCAGCAGTGCACTAGCGGGAGAGGAGACAGATACGCAGTATTTT; CDR3: CASSALAGEETDTQYF
V: TRBV20-1; size: many; J: TRBJ2-7; D: TRBD1; DNA: TGCAGTGCTGACCGGACAGGGTCGGGCGAGCAGTACTTC; CDR3: CSADRTGSGEQYF
V: TRBV16; size: .; J: TRBJ1-2; D: TRBD1; DNA: TGTGCCAGCAGCCAATGGGACAGGGGGAACTATGGCTACACCTTC; CDR3: CASSQWDRGNYGYTF
V: TRBV12-3/TRBV12-4; size: many; J: TRBJ2-4; D: .; DNA: TGTGCCAGCAGTTTTGGAAGCCTAGCCAAAAACATTCAGTACTTC; CDR3: CASSFGSLAKNIQYF
V: TRBV7-9; size: medium-sized; J: TRBJ2-7; D: .; DNA: TGTGCCAGCAGCCCCCCACTAGTCTCCTACGAGCAGTACTTC; CDR3: CASSPPLVSYEQYF
V: TRBV5-1; size: many; J: TRBJ2-4; D: TRBD1; DNA: TGCGCCAGCAGTCCGGACAGGGCCAACATTCAGTACTTC; CDR3: CASSPDRANIQYF
V: TRBV19; size: many; J: TRBJ1-3; D: .; DNA: TGTGCCAGTAGTATCGGGAGGACAGCTGGAAACACCATATATTTT; CDR3: CASSIGRTAGNTIYF
V: TRBV5-1; size: many; J: TRBJ2-2; D: .; DNA: TGCGCCAGCAACACCGCAGGACAGTACGGGGAGCTGTTTTTT; CDR3: CASNTAGQYGELFF
V: TRBV2; size: many; J: TRBJ2-6; D: .; DNA: TGTGCCAGCAGCGTAACTAGCTTTGGGGCCAACGTCCTGACTTTC; CDR3: CASSVTSFGANVLTF
V: TRBV5-5; size: many; J: TRBJ2-1; D: .; DNA: TGTGCCAGCAGCTTGGTAGGACACAATGAGCAGTTCTTC; CDR3: CASSLVGHNEQFF
V: TRBV18; size: .; J: TRBJ2-1; D: .; DNA: TGTGCCAGCTCACCCCTACGGGGCCCGGACAATGAGCAGTTCTTC; CDR3: CASSPLRGPDNEQFF
V: TRBV7-8; size: many; J: TRBJ2-7; D: TRBD2; DNA: TGTGCCAGCAGCCCAAAGGGGGGACTAGTGGGCTACGAGCAGTACTTC; CDR3: CASSPKGGLVGYEQYF
V: TRBV7-2; size: many; J: TRBJ2-7; D: .; DNA: TGTGCCAGCAGCTTAGGCCGGCAGGGGAGCTACGAGCAGTACTTC; CDR3: CASSLGRQGSYEQYF
V: TRBV7-2; size: many; J: TRBJ2-7; D: .; DNA: TGTGCCAGCAGCCCTATGACCGCGACCTACGAGCAGTACTTC; CDR3: CASSPMTATYEQYF
V: TRBV7-2; size: few; J: TRBJ1-3; D: .; DNA: TGTGCCAGCAGCCGACAGGCCATCTCTGGAAACACCATATATTTT; CDR3: CASSRQAISGNTIYF
V: TRBV5-5; size: many; J: TRBJ2-7; D: .; DNA: TGTGCCAGCAGCATTCAGGGCCGGGGTTCCTACGAGCAGTACTTC; CDR3: CASSIQGRGSYEQYF
V: TRBV20-1; size: .; J: TRBJ2-7; D: .; DNA: TGCAGTGCTCATCCGGACCCTACCTCCGAGCAGTACTTC; CDR3: CSAHPDPTSEQYF
V: TRBV7-2; size: many; J: TRBJ1-5; D: .; DNA: TGTGCCAGCAGCTTTAGCACCAATCAGCCCCAGCATTTT; CDR3: CASSFSTNQPQHF
V: TRBV5-1; size: many; J: TRBJ1-2; D: TRBD1; DNA: TGCGCCAGCAGCTTGGCGACCCCTGGACAGGGGAACATCTATGGCTACACCTTC; CDR3: CASSLATPGQGNIYGYTF
V: TRBV20-1; size: many; J: TRBJ2-1; D: TRBD1; DNA: TGCAGTGCTAGAGTTGGTTGGGCAGGGGGTACTGAGCAGTTCTTC; CDR3: CSARVGWAGGTEQFF
V: TRBV5-1; size: few; J: TRBJ2-3; D: .; DNA: TGCGCCAGCAGCTTGGCAGACAGTTATACGCAGTATTTT; CDR3: CASSLADSYTQYF
V: TRBV12-3/TRBV12-4; size: many; J: TRBJ2-1; D: TRBD2; DNA: TGTGCCAGCAGTTTACTAGCGGGGGGGAACAATGAGCAGTTCTTC; CDR3: CASSLLAGGNNEQFF
V: TRBV10-2; size: many; J: TRBJ2-3; D: .; DNA: TGCGCCAGCAGGAGGGAAGGCGGGCGATCAGATACGCAGTATTTT; CDR3: CASRREGGRSDTQYF
V: TRBV5-1; size: many; J: TRBJ2-2; D: .; DNA: TGCGCCAGCAGCTTGGAGACGACAAGAGACACCGGGGAGCTGTTTTTT; CDR3: CASSLETTRDTGELFF
V: TRBV20-1; size: many; J: TRBJ1-1; D: .; DNA: TGCAGTGCGAACCTAGGGGACACTGAAGCTTTCTTT; CDR3: CSANLGDTEAFF
V: TRBV5-1; size: .; J: TRBJ2-3; D: TRBD1; DNA: TGCGCCAGCAGCTTGAGACAGGGGATAGATACGCAGTATTTT; CDR3: CASSLRQGIDTQYF
V: TRBV11-2; size: many; J: TRBJ2-5; D: .; DNA: TGTGCCAGCAGCTTAGTGGTATACCAAGAGACCCAGTACTTC; CDR3: CASSLVVYQETQYF
V: TRBV12-3/TRBV12-4; size: many; J: TRBJ2-1; D: .; DNA: TGTGCCAGCAGTTTAGTGGCGGGGCAGTTCTTC; CDR3: CASSLVAGQFF
V: TRBV29-1; size: many; J: TRBJ2-3; D: TRBD2; DNA: TGCAGCGTTGCAGGGGCTAGCGGGACTCTCACAGATACGCAGTATTTT; CDR3: CSVAGASGTLTDTQYF
V: TRBV20-1; size: many; J: TRBJ1-5; D: .; DNA: TGCAGTGCTAGTCCCCAGGAAGGGGGCAATCAGCCCCAGCATTTT; CDR3: CSASPQEGGNQPQHF
V: TRBV29-1; size: many; J: TRBJ2-5; D: .; DNA: TGCAGCGTTGAAGCCAGGGGGGTTCAAGAGACCCAGTACTTC; CDR3: CSVEARGVQETQYF
V: TRBV4-2; size: many; J: TRBJ2-1; D: TRBD2; DNA: TGTGCCAGCAGCCCACTTACTTTGAGCGGGAGGGCCAGTGGTGAGCAGTTCTTC; CDR3: CASSPLTLSGRASGEQFF
V: TRBV5-1; size: many; J: TRBJ1-2; D: TRBD1; DNA: TGCGCCAGCAGCTTGGATTCCGAGGGGGCCTCTGGCTACACCTTC; CDR3: CASSLDSEGASGYTF
V: TRBV12-3/TRBV12-4; size: many; J: TRBJ2-2; D: TRBD2; DNA: TGTGCCAGCAGGTGGGGGACTAGGAGCCCCGGGGAGCTGTTTTTT; CDR3: CASRWGTRSPGELFF
V: TRBV7-9; size: many; J: TRBJ2-5; D: .; DNA: TGTGCCAGCAGCCCAAGGGACGAAGAGACCCAGTACTTC; CDR3: CASSPRDEETQYF
V: TRBV11-2; size: many; J: TRBJ1-6; D: .; DNA: TGTGCCAGCAGTCAACAGGGTTTTAACTCACCCCTCCACTTT; CDR3: CASSQQGFNSPLHF
V: TRBV19; size: many; J: TRBJ1-2; D: .; DNA: TGTGCCACCCGAACCGGGGGAACCCCTAACTATGGCTACACCTTC; CDR3: CATRTGGTPNYGYTF